This T cell receptor beta chain was observed in a study of CD8 T cells in ankylosing spondylitis. TCRdb re-analysed the 5' RACE reads in MiXCR, keeping a single row per CDR3 protein. The sample shows fewer than 400,000 distinct CDR3 sequences, over 12% of them seen only once. This CDR3 spans 14 amino acids. V lost 3 bases to trimming and J lost 4 bases, with 12 bases between them. Germline V CDR1 and CDR2: SGHNT, YENEEA. The study's findings and limits: In reactive arthritis synovial fluid and blood, some motif variants had been reported before. What seemed typical of ankylosing spondylitis blood was a TCR beta motif built from eight highly homologous variants.

This clonotype was counted once. Its target is unknown. This chain connects TRBV11-3 to TRBJ2-5; D gene ambiguous. The sample comprised blood, either unsorted or a sorted T cell fraction (not recorded which). The sequence was collected from a male donor with ankylosing spondylitis or in good health (not recorded which). The CDR3 DNA reads as TGTGCCAGCAGCTTCCGGTCATCCCCAGAGACCCAGTACTTC. Residues: CASSFRSSPETQYF. The variable domain in full, completed from reference TRBV11-3 and TRBJ2-5, reads EAGVVQSPRYKIIEKKQPVAFWCNPISGHNTLYWYLQNLGQGPELLIRYENEEAVDDSQLPKDRFSAERLKGVDSTLKIQPAELGDSAVYLCASSFRSSPETQYFGPGTRLLVL.